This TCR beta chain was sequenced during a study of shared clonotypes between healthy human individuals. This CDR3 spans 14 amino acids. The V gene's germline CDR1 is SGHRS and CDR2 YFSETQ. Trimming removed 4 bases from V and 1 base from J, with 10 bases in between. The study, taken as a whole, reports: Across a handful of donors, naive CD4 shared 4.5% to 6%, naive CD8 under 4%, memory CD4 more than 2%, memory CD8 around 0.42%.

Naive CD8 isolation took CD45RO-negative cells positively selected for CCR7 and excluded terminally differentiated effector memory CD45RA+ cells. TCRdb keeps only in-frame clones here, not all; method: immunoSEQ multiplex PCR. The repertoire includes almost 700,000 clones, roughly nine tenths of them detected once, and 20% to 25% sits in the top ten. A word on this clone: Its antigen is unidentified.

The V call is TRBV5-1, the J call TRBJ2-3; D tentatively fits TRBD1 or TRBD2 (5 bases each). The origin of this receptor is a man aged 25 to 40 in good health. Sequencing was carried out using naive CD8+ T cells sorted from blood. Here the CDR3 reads CASSMGDRTDTQYF. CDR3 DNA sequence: TGCGCCAGCAGCATGGGGGACCGCACAGATACGCAGTATTTT.